The 4 T cell receptor beta chains reported below all come from one sample, sequenced in a study of blood T cell repertoires in COVID-19 (TCRdb year 2020). Library prep was done by the immunoSEQ multiplex PCR assay. Entries here come from immuneACCESS through TCRdb and include only in-frame sequences with V and J called. Some clones fail to appear in such tables; in the studies checked, an unresolved V gene covers under half of the shortfall, and the cause of the remainder is unknown. A total of a few hundred thousand clones appear in this sample, roughly 80% of them only once. The ten largest clones take up just under 20% of the sample. Sample: peripheral blood. These receptors all come from a man under 40 with active or convalescent COVID-19.

This sequence joins TRBV19 and TRBJ2-1; 12 bases line up with TRBD2. CDR1 LNHDA and CDR2 SQIVND come from the germline V gene (reference sequence). CDR3 length: 16 amino acids. V lost 2 bases and J lost 5; bases outside the gene matches: 4. The CDR3 coding sequence is TGTGCCAGTAGTATAACGACTAGCGGGGGAGACAATGAGCAGTTCTTC. Its translation is CASSITTSGGDNEQFF.

This chain joins TRBV23-1 and TRBJ2-2; D unclear. TRBV23-1 is an ORF, and what it does is uncertain. The ends were cut back, 10 bases at V and 8 bases at J, with 23 bases in the middle. The CDR3 consists of 15 residues. The CDR3 DNA reads TGCGCCACCCCCCGAAAGTCGGCAGCGCGGGGGGAGCTGTTTTTT. The encoded protein is CATPRKSAARGELFF.

The chain is built from TRBV6-5 and TRBJ1-1; 8 bases are shared with TRBD1. Germline trimming cut 10 bases from V and 4 bases from J; bases unmatched to any gene: 14. Germline V gives CDR1 MNHEY, CDR2 SVGAGI. The CDR3 extends over 15 amino acids. The DNA for the CDR3 is TGTGCCACCCGGGCCCCGACAGGGGACGGCACTGAAGCTTTCTTT. Protein: CATRAPTGDGTEAFF.

V gene TRBV28 combines with J gene TRBJ1-6; TRBD1 matches at 7 bases. The germline gives CDR1 MDHEN, CDR2 SYDVKM. The CDR3 runs to 16 residues. After removal of 7 bases from V and 7 bases from J, the junction contained 13 bases not matched to a gene. The CDR3 protein is CASNPAGGSVNSPLHF. CDR3 coding DNA: TGTGCCAGCAATCCAGCAGGGGGATCCGTAAATTCACCCCTCCACTTT.